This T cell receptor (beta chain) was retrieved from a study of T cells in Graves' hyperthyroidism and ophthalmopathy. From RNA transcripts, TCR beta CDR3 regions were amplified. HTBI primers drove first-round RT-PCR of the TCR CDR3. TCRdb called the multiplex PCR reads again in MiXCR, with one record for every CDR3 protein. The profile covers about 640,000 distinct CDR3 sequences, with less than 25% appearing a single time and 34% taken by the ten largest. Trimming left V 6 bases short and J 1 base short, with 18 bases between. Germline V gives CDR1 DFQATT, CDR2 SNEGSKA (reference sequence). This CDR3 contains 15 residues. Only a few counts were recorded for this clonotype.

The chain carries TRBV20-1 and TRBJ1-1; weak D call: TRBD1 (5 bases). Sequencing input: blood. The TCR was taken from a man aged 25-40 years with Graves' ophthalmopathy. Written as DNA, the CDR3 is TGCAGTGCCCCTAGGGGCGGGCAGGGGAACACTGAAGCTTTCTTT. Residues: CSAPRGGQGNTEAFF.